These 18 T cell receptor beta chains were sequenced from one sample in a study of monozygotic twins with inflammatory bowel disease. Reprocessing the 5' RACE reads, TCRdb reports a single entry for every CDR3 protein and omits DNA. The listing records approximately 120,000 distinct CDR3 sequences. The sample taken for sequencing was blood. All receptors derive from a human donor with ulcerative colitis or Crohn's disease, or a healthy co-twin of an affected twin (not recorded which).

V is TRBV14 and J is TRBJ2-7; checking the TCRdb D call of TRBD2 is not possible without DNA. CDR1 and CDR2 from the germline V gene are SGHDN and FVKESK. This CDR3 region has 14 residues. CDR3 residues: CASSQLWAAGEQYF.

CDR3 in amino acids: CASSYGTSADTQYF. V is TRBV6-2 or TRBV6-3 and J is TRBJ2-3. The CDR3 spans 14 residues. Germline CDR1 and CDR2: MNHEY and SVGEGT.

This chain links TRBV3-1 with TRBJ2-1; TCRdb proposes TRBD1, but this gene call is untestable without DNA. The CDR3 runs 15 residues. CDR1 is LGHDT and CDR2 is YNNKEL in the germline V gene (reference sequence). CDR3 sequence: CASSLGAGPYNEQFF.

V and J are TRBV20-1 and TRBJ2-7; TCRdb reports TRBD2, a call that lacks DNA to check it against. Germline V gene lookup returns CDR1 DFQATT and CDR2 SNEGSKA (reference sequence). The CDR3 extends over 14 amino acids. The CDR3 here is CSASTSGRIYEQYF.

The V gene is TRBV4-3, the J gene TRBJ2-7; there is no DNA to check the TCRdb D call of TRBD2. The CDR3 has 15 residues. From germline, CDR1 is LGHNA and CDR2 YSLEER. The CDR3 protein is CASSHALSGSREQYF.

V usage is TRBV2 and J usage is TRBJ2-1; the D call from TCRdb, TRBD2, cannot be confirmed without DNA. Per germline, CDR1 SNHLY and CDR2 FYNNEI. This CDR3 has 16 amino acids. CDR3 residues: CASSERGTSSYNEQFF. The entire variable domain, with the rest obtained from reference TRBV2 and TRBJ2-1, is as follows: EPEVTQTPSHQVTQMGQEVILRCVPISNHLYFYWYRQILGQKVEFLVSFYNNEISEKSEIFDDQFSVERPDGSNFTLKIRSTKLEDSAMYFCASSERGTSSYNEQFFGPGTRLTVL.

The CDR3 loop is CASSPMAGGYNEQFF. The chain couples TRBV11-2 to TRBJ2-1; absent DNA, TCRdb's TRBD2 call cannot be checked. CDR3 size: 15 residues. Germline CDR1 is SGHAT and CDR2 is FQNNGV.

The chain uses TRBV5-4 and TRBJ1-1; the TRBD1 assignment by TCRdb is unverifiable without DNA. Germline V gene data show CDR1 as SGHNT and CDR2 as YYREEE (reference sequence). The CDR3 is made up of 17 amino acids. CDR3 sequence reads: CASSRGAATPLNTEAFF.

The chain employs TRBV6-5 and TRBJ2-1; TCRdb proposes TRBD2, but this gene call is untestable without DNA. The CDR3 runs 16 residues. CDR1 is MNHEY and CDR2 is SVGAGI in the germline V gene. CDR3 residues: CASSRPGYSSYNEQFF.

The rearrangement links TRBV12-3 or TRBV12-4 to TRBJ2-2; TCRdb's D call, TRBD2, is unchecked because there is no DNA. This CDR3 spans 16 amino acids. The CDR3 sequence: CASSWTSGGNTGELFF.

Measured by frequency, this clonotype is medium-sized. The CDR3 region is CASSPWSSGDYQGGNEQFF. The chain uses TRBV7-9 and TRBJ2-1; the TCRdb D gene call, TRBD2, has no DNA to confirm it. Germline assignment: CDR1 SEHNR and CDR2 FQNEAQ (reference sequence). The CDR3 runs 19 residues.

The rearrangement uses TRBV7-7 and TRBJ1-3; TCRdb designates TRBD1, a call that cannot be tested without DNA. Germline CDR1 SSHAT, CDR2 FNYEAQ (reference sequence). CDR3 length equals 14 residues. The CDR3 loop is CASSPSPDGDTIYF.

The chain employs TRBV10-3 and TRBJ1-1; TCRdb reports TRBD1, a call that lacks DNA to check it against. Germline CDR1 and CDR2: ENHRY and SYGVKD. The CDR3 consists of 15 residues. The chain's CDR3 is CAISAYRGQSTEAFF.

The rearrangement links TRBV12-3 or TRBV12-4 to TRBJ1-1; the TCRdb call, TRBD1, lacks DNA for checking. The CDR3 consists of 14 residues. The CDR3 spells CASRATGGGTEAFF.

The chain couples TRBV10-3 to TRBJ2-5. The CDR3 totals 12 residues. Germline V CDR1 and CDR2: ENHRY, SYGVKD. CDR3: CATGGQQETQYF.

The chain combines TRBV5-4 with TRBJ2-7; TCRdb's assignment of TRBD1 cannot be checked, as there is no DNA. There are 14 residues in the CDR3. Looked up from germline, CDR1 is SGHNT and CDR2 is YYREEE (reference sequence). The chain's CDR3 is CASSWRQGASEQYF.

V usage is TRBV2 and J usage is TRBJ2-5; TCRdb's D call, TRBD2, is unchecked because there is no DNA. The length of the CDR3 is 16 residues. Germline V lookup: CDR1 SNHLY, CDR2 FYNNEI. CDR3 region: CASSEKGTSAEETQYF.

The V and J genes are TRBV2 and TRBJ1-5; checking the TCRdb D call of TRBD1 is not possible without DNA. Per the germline V gene, CDR1 is SNHLY and CDR2 is FYNNEI. CDR3 length: 15 amino acids. CDR3 residues: CASRGQGISNQPQHF.